This T cell receptor (beta chain) came from a study of CD8 T cells in ankylosing spondylitis. About this clonotype: Its target is not known.

By quantitative 5'-RACE with molecular barcodes, the TCR beta libraries were made. Each CDR3 protein is one row after TCRdb ran MiXCR on the 5' RACE reads. The sample contains roughly 700,000 distinct CDR3 sequences, over 15% of which appear only once. In germline, CDR1 is MDHEN, CDR2 SYDVKM. The CDR3 has 12 amino acids. V lost 7 bases and J lost 6, with 11 bases in between. Overall study results and limits: Matched synovial fluid from ankylosing spondylitis patients was reported to be enriched for disease-linked clones. Within ankylosing spondylitis blood, a TCR beta motif made up of several highly homologous variants appeared to be characteristic.

This TCR derives from a male donor with ankylosing spondylitis. The sample consisted of blood, either unsorted or a sorted T cell fraction (not recorded which). This rearrangement joins TRBV28 to TRBJ2-3, with a weak D call TRBD2 (5 bases). DNA for the CDR3: TGTGCCAGCACCGCGGGCCTTGATACGCAGTATTTT. Its translation: CASTAGLDTQYF.